The 15 T cell receptor beta chains in this list originate from one sample, sequenced in a study of blood T cell repertoires in COVID-19. The repertoire was sequenced with immunoSEQ multiplex PCR; TCRdb's copy has only in-frame clones and lacks some. The sample lists fewer than 150,000 clones, approximately 87% occurring once. Input material: peripheral blood. Receptor source: a woman aged 35 to 49 with acute or convalescent COVID-19.

The CDR3 DNA reads as TGTGCCAGTAGGAATAGAGAGGCCCTGAGCTCTGGAAACACCATATATTTT. Its translation is CASRNREALSSGNTIYF. The rearrangement links TRBV19 to TRBJ1-3; no clear D. Looked up from germline, CDR1 is LNHDA and CDR2 is SQIVND (reference sequence). The V end lost 6 bases, the J end lost 0 bases, and 18 bases lay between the germline ends. The CDR3 has 17 amino acids.

The rearrangement joins TRBV7-2 to TRBJ1-2; 7 bases are a match to TRBD1. The V gene end was trimmed by 5 bases and the J gene end by 4 bases; junction bases not matched to a gene: 7. Looked up from germline, CDR1 is SGHTA and CDR2 is FQGNSA. The CDR3 is made up of 14 amino acids. CDR3 nucleotides: TGTGCCAGCAGCCAAGAGCAGGGGGTCTATGGCTACACCTTC. Its protein is CASSQEQGVYGYTF. The full variable domain, rest sourced from reference TRBV7-2 and TRBJ1-2, is GAGVSQSPSNKVTEKGKDVELRCDPISGHTALYWYRQSLGQGLEFLIYFQGNSAPDKSGLPSDRFSAERTGGSVSTLTIQRTQQEDSAVYLCASSQEQGVYGYTFGSGTRLTVV.

Comments on this clone: Just one base apart from a much larger clone, this may be a read error. The chain recombines TRBV4-3 with TRBJ1-2; 7 bases match TRBD1. The length of the CDR3 is 15 residues. Germline V CDR1 and CDR2: LGHNA, YSLEER. After removal of 1 base from V and 8 bases from J, the junction contained 10 bases not matched to a gene. Written as DNA, the CDR3 is TGCGCCAGCAGCCAAGGGATGGGACAGTCAGGCGGCTACACCTTC. Amino acid sequence: CASSQGMGQSGGYTF.

The V and J genes are TRBV29-1 and TRBJ1-1; no clear D gene. There are 12 residues in the CDR3. CDR1 and CDR2 (germline): SQVTM, ANQGSEA. The germline V and J ends were trimmed by 6 bases and 5 bases, with 13 bases remaining between them. In DNA, the CDR3 is TGCAGCGTGGGAGGAGGGAGGACTGAAGCTTTCTTT. Its protein product is CSVGGGRTEAFF.

The chain is built from TRBV5-5 and TRBJ1-2, with D unresolved. V gave up 0 bases and J gave up 4 bases, with 13 bases separating them. Germline V gene lookup returns CDR1 SGHKS and CDR2 YYEKEE (reference sequence). The CDR3 consists of 15 residues. The CDR3 reads CASSLGGGDLYGYTF. In DNA, the CDR3 is TGTGCCAGCAGCTTGGGGGGAGGTGATCTCTATGGCTACACCTTC.

J is TRBJ1-2 and V is TRBV10-3; TRBD1 might be the D (6 bases). The germline V gene encodes CDR1 ENHRY and CDR2 SYGVKD. V was shortened by 3 bases and J by 2 bases, with 16 bases between the two germline ends. The CDR3 extends over 16 amino acids. DNA of the CDR3: TGTGCCATCAGTGACCCAACCTCCGGACAGAACTATGGCTACACCTTC. Amino acid sequence: CAISDPTSGQNYGYTF.

The CDR3 DNA is TGTGCCAGCAGCCAGCCTGACAGGATGAACACTGAAGCTTTCTTT. Protein product: CASSQPDRMNTEAFF. The chain joins TRBV3-1 (or the pseudogene TRBV3-2) to TRBJ1-1; tentatively, D is TRBD1 (6 bases). The V and J ends lost 3 bases and 0 bases respectively, with 11 bases between them. Germline CDR1 and CDR2: LGHDT and YNNKEL (reference sequence). The CDR3 length is 15 residues.

V and J are TRBV7-3 and TRBJ2-1; TRBD2 agrees at 8 bases. The V segment lost 1 base and the J segment 0 bases; nucleotides outside the gene matches: 8. The CDR3 is 18 residues long. In germline, CDR1 is SGHTA, CDR2 FQGTGA. CDR3 region: CASSLIPTSASSYNEQFF. The CDR3 DNA follows: TGTGCCAGCAGCTTAATCCCGACTAGCGCGAGCTCCTACAATGAGCAGTTCTTC.

The genes are TRBV4-3 and TRBJ1-4; no clear D. Per the germline V gene, CDR1 is LGHNA and CDR2 is YSLEER. The CDR3 contains 15 residues. V was cut by 0 bases and J by 0 bases, with 5 bases left in between. The DNA of the CDR3 is TGCGCCAGCAGCCAAGATACAGCAACTAATGAAAAACTGTTTTTT. It is translated as CASSQDTATNEKLFF.

This clone was counted once. J is TRBJ2-1 and V is TRBV7-9; D call uncertain. Germline values: CDR1 SEHNR, CDR2 FQNEAQ (reference sequence). Trimming removed 7 bases at V and 8 bases at J, with 18 bases between. CDR3 length: 14 residues. The CDR3 sequence is CASTQASRLDEQFF. In nucleotides, the CDR3 is TGTGCCAGCACCCAAGCCTCGAGGTTGGATGAGCAGTTCTTC. Full variable domain (outside the CDR3, taken from reference TRBV7-9 and TRBJ2-1): DTGVSQNPRHKITKRGQNVTFRCDPISEHNRLYWYRQTLGQGPEFLTYFQNEAQLEKSRLLSDRFSAERPKGSFSTLEIQRTEQGDSAMYLCASTQASRLDEQFFGPGTRLTVL.

The CDR3 DNA sequence: TGTGCCACCAAAGGCGGGCAGCTTGAAGCTTTCTTT. This encodes CATKGGQLEAFF. The J gene is TRBJ1-1, the V gene TRBV10-3; no reliable D call. V was trimmed by 10 bases and J by 7 bases, leaving 16 bases between them. Germline V gives CDR1 ENHRY, CDR2 SYGVKD. The length of the CDR3 is 12 residues.

This clone was observed a few times. The chain has TRBV18 and TRBJ1-1; D is possibly TRBD1 (5 bases). V was trimmed by 0 bases and J by 0 bases, leaving 8 bases between them. The CDR3 is 15 residues long. The germline V gene encodes CDR1 KGHSH and CDR2 LQKENI. CDR3 loop: CASSPPAGMNTEAFF. The CDR3 bases are TGTGCCAGCTCACCACCGGCAGGGATGAACACTGAAGCTTTCTTT.

This chain links TRBV10-2 with TRBJ1-1; no reliable D call. This CDR3 region has 13 residues. V lost 3 bases to trimming and J lost 0 bases, with 5 bases between them. Germline V gene sequence: CDR1 WSHSY, CDR2 SAAADI. The DNA for the CDR3 is TGCGCCAGCAGTGACAGTATGAACACTGAAGCTTTCTTT. Protein product: CASSDSMNTEAFF.

The rearrangement links TRBV9 to TRBJ1-5; tentatively, D is TRBD1 (6 bases). V was shortened by 4 bases and J by 6 bases, with 17 bases between the two germline ends. This CDR3 is 15 amino acids long. Germline CDR1 SGDLS, CDR2 YYNGEE. In DNA, the CDR3 is TGTGCCAGCAGCCCCGCGGCAGGGGTCCTTCAGCCCCAGCATTTT. Translating it yields CASSPAAGVLQPQHF.

This chain links TRBV18 with TRBJ2-6; D perhaps matches TRBD2 (5 bases). Deletions cut 0 bases from V and 4 bases from J, with 13 bases between. From germline, CDR1 is KGHSH and CDR2 LQKENI. This CDR3 has 17 residues. The CDR3: CASSPPGRVAGANVLTF. CDR3 nucleotide sequence: TGTGCCAGCTCACCACCGGGAAGGGTAGCGGGGGCCAACGTCCTGACTTTC.